This passage covers 15 T cell receptor beta chains from one sample sequenced in a study of STAT5B mutations in CD4+ large granular lymphocyte leukemia. Repertoires were generated with immunoSEQ multiplex PCR, while TCRdb's copy carries only in-frame clones and drops some. The repertoire has under 35,000 clones, roughly 80% of them found once; the top ten carry roughly 0.31%. Source material: CD4+ T cells from blood buffy coats. The receptors derive from a human donor in good health.

The CDR3 coding sequence is TGTGCCAGCTCGAGGGGGGCGCGGGTGTATGGCTACACCTTC. The encoded protein is CASSRGARVYGYTF. This chain joins TRBV7-2 and TRBJ1-2; tentatively, D is TRBD1 (6 bases). V gave up 8 bases and J gave up 5 bases, with 18 bases separating them. Germline assignment: CDR1 SGHTA and CDR2 FQGNSA. The CDR3 length is 14 residues.

The V gene is TRBV7-9, the J gene TRBJ2-6; D not certain. CDR3 length: 15 amino acids. Germline CDR1 and CDR2: SEHNR and FQNEAQ (reference sequence). The V and J ends lost 4 bases and 3 bases respectively, with 10 bases between them. The CDR3: CASSSTVGGANVLTF. In DNA, the CDR3 is TGTGCCAGCAGCTCTACAGTCGGTGGGGCCAACGTCCTGACTTTC.

V gene TRBV6-4 combines with J gene TRBJ2-7; 9 bases fit TRBD2. From germline, CDR1 is MRHNA and CDR2 SNTAGT. The CDR3 totals 20 residues. The V gene end was trimmed by 1 base and the J gene end by 0 bases; junction bases not matched to a gene: 16. CDR3 loop: CASSDCAIAASGESSYEQYF. CDR3 DNA sequence: TGTGCCAGCAGTGACTGCGCAATAGCGGCTAGCGGGGAAAGCTCCTACGAGCAGTACTTC.

This clone came up once. V gene TRBV7-9 combines with J gene TRBJ2-1, with 13 bases matching TRBD2. CDR3 size: 18 residues. The V gene end was trimmed by 2 bases and the J gene end by 9 bases; junction bases not matched to a gene: 13. Germline lookup yields CDR1 SEHNR and CDR2 FQNEAQ (reference sequence). This chain's CDR3 is CASSLPPRLAGGRREQFF. As DNA, the CDR3 is TGTGCCAGCAGCTTACCCCCCAGACTAGCGGGAGGCCGCCGTGAGCAGTTCTTC.

V usage is TRBV7-9 and J usage is TRBJ1-4, with TRBD1 as a possible D gene (5 bases). V was cut by 1 base and J by 5 bases, with 5 bases left in between. Germline-derived CDR1 and CDR2 are SEHNR and FQNEAQ (reference sequence). The length of the CDR3 is 13 residues. The CDR3 DNA follows: TGTGCCAGCAGCTTAGGGGGGAATGAAAAACTGTTTTTT. It yields the protein CASSLGGNEKLFF.

This clone came up a few times. The chain employs TRBV19 and TRBJ2-3; D possibly uses TRBD1 or TRBD2 (6 bases each). Germline V gene lookup returns CDR1 LNHDA and CDR2 SQIVND (reference sequence). V dropped 4 bases and J dropped 6 bases, with 14 bases sitting between them. The CDR3 totals 14 residues. The CDR3 DNA sequence: TGTGCCAGTAGTAGCAGGGGCCGGGGGGATACGCAGTATTTT. The encoded protein is CASSSRGRGDTQYF.

There are a few counts of this clone. The rearrangement links TRBV7-6 to TRBJ1-6; 11 bases align to TRBD1. The trim removed 3 bases at V and 10 bases at J, leaving 5 bases unmatched. Germline assignment: CDR1 SGHVS and CDR2 FNYEAQ. The CDR3 extends over 15 amino acids. In DNA, the CDR3 is TGTGCCAGCAGCTTGCGGGACAGGGGGTCATCACCCCTCCACTTT. It codes for CASSLRDRGSSPLHF.

There are a few counts of this clone. J is TRBJ1-1 and V is TRBV6-1; D possibly corresponds to TRBD1 (5 bases). Germline V lookup: CDR1 MNHNS, CDR2 SASEGT. V lost 6 bases and J 2 bases, leaving 7 bases between the germline ends. This CDR3 has 12 residues. The CDR3 bases are TGTGCCAGCAGAACAGGAAACACTGAAGCTTTCTTT. Amino acid sequence: CASRTGNTEAFF.

The rearrangement links TRBV5-1 to TRBJ2-7, with D unclear. The ends were cut back, 1 base at V and 5 bases at J, with 16 bases in the middle. There are 15 residues in the CDR3. Germline V gene lookup returns CDR1 SGHRS and CDR2 YFSETQ. The CDR3 protein is CASSLRSGYNHEQYF. CDR3 sequence (DNA): TGCGCCAGCAGCTTGCGTTCTGGGTATAATCACGAGCAGTACTTC.

The chain links TRBV7-8 to TRBJ2-2, with 9 bases aligning to TRBD2. Germline V gene data show CDR1 as SGHVS and CDR2 as FQNEAQ. The CDR3 loop spans 16 amino acids. Trimming cost V 5 bases and J 0 bases; bases outside gene matches: 4. CDR3 amino acids: CASSIRTSANTGELFF. CDR3 bases: TGTGCCAGCAGCATCCGGACTAGCGCGAACACCGGGGAGCTGTTTTTT.

This clone was seen a handful of times. The chain uses TRBV14 and TRBJ2-3; the match to TRBD1 covers 7 bases. Per the germline V gene, CDR1 is SGHDN and CDR2 is FVKESK. The CDR3 spans 12 residues. V lost 7 bases, J lost 6 bases, and 4 bases stayed unmatched. Here the CDR3 DNA reads TGTGCCAGCATTAAGGACAGGGATACGCAGTATTTT. This gives the protein CASIKDRDTQYF.

The V call is TRBV7-2, the J call TRBJ2-7, with TRBD1 matching 8 bases. The germline CDR1 and CDR2 sequences are SGHTA and FQGNSA. Trimming cost V 1 base and J 2 bases; bases outside gene matches: 1. This CDR3 has 14 residues. The CDR3 here is CASSLDRGTYEQYF. Written as DNA, the CDR3 is TGTGCCAGCAGCTTAGACAGGGGGACCTACGAGCAGTACTTC.

This chain uses TRBV6-5 with TRBJ1-1, with 8 bases fitting TRBD1. The V and J ends lost 4 bases and 10 bases, in that order; junction bases with no gene match: 11. Germline CDR1 reads MNHEY; CDR2 reads SVGAGI. This CDR3 comprises 14 residues. CDR3 protein: CASSSQGGQRVAFF. In DNA form, the CDR3 reads TGTGCCAGCAGTTCACAGGGGGGTCAGAGAGTAGCTTTCTTT.

Concerning this clone itself: A junction boundary mismatches the germline segment, possibly from a read error. The gene calls are TRBV4-3 and TRBJ2-1, with TRBD2 identical over 9 bases. CDR1 is LGHNA, CDR2 YSLEER, per germline. The CDR3 has 16 residues. The chain's CDR3 is CASSPTETSGYIEQFF. The CDR3 DNA is TGCGCCAGCAGCCCTACGGAGACTAGCGGCTACATTGAGCAGTTCTTC.

This chain connects TRBV29-1 to TRBJ2-1; maybe TRBD1 (6 bases). Between the trimmed V and J ends, which lost 5 bases and 2 bases, there was a span of 13 bases. Per germline, CDR1 SQVTM and CDR2 ANQGSEA. The CDR3 is 14 residues long. The CDR3 region has the DNA TGCAGCGTTACCGATTCAGGGGCCTACAATGAGCAGTTCTTC. This translates into CSVTDSGAYNEQFF.